This T cell receptor (beta chain) was observed in a study of cytomegalovirus exposure and HLA in healthy donors. Study-wide results and limits: Later on, an analysis tied 15,000 to 20,000 TCR beta sequences to HLA alleles at 0.05 false discovery rate. Rarity held for most TCR sequences, but there were some public TCRs that occurred in many donors.

To note about this clone: Its cognate antigen is unknown.

Germline values: CDR1 LNHDA, CDR2 SQIVND (reference sequence). V was clipped by 2 bases and J by 2 bases; unmatched bases: 11. The CDR3 loop spans 17 amino acids. PCR used 60 Vbeta primers and 13 Jbeta primers. Using immunoSEQ multiplex PCR, the repertoire was profiled, and TCRdb retains in-frame clones only, with some absent. The sample shows approximately 100,000 clones, 60% to 85% of them seen only once. V and J are TRBV19 and TRBJ1-2, with TRBD1 matching over 7 bases. This clonotype was obtained from a man aged 60 to 75 in good health and CMV-seropositive. The sequenced material came from PBMCs. CDR3 protein: CASSIFRGQAANYGYTF. The CDR3 bases are TGTGCCAGTAGTATATTTAGAGGACAGGCTGCAAACTATGGCTACACCTTC.